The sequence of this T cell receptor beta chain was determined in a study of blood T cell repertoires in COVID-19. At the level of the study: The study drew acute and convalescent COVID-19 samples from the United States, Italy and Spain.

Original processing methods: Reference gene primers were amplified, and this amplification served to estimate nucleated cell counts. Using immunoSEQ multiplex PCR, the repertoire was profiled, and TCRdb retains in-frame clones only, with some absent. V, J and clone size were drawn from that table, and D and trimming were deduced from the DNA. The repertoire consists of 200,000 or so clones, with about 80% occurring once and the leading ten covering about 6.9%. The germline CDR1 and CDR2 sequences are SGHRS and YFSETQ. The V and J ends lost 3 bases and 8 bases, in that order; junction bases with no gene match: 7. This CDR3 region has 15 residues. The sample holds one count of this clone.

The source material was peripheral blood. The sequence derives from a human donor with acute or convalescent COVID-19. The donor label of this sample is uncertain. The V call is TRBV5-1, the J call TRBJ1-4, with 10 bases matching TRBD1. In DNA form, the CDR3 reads TGCGCCAGCAGCTCCGAGGGACAGGGGTTCGAAAAACTGTTTTTT. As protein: CASSSEGQGFEKLFF.